The subject of this entry is one T cell receptor (beta chain). Its target antigen remains unknown. Base qualities were left out, and no much larger clone turns up one base away. The CDR3 runs 15 residues from the cysteine to the phenylalanine. The CDR3 DNA has 45 bases and is translated from base 1. The germline V gene encodes CDR1 LGHDT and CDR2 YNNKEL (reference sequence). The V and J ends are trimmed by 3 bases and 2 bases, leaving 14 bases between them. These data belong to a study of T cells after yellow fever vaccination (dated by TCRdb to the late 2010s). Some background on the complete study: The SMART-Seq v4 Ultra Low Input RNA kit was used to prepare libraries from fractions with low cell numbers. To follow T-cell clones before and after primary and booster YFV17D yellow fever vaccination, bulk TCR alpha and beta repertoires were sequenced over time. Two healthy male donors, one aged 18 to 30 and one aged 30 to 40 years, were included in the cohort. Blood was collected at multiple timepoints before and after primary and secondary immunization, and bulk PBMC replicates and cell subsets were isolated. Paper-wide results and their limitations: The secondary T-cell response was weaker than the primary response but faster, peaking on day 5 instead of day 15. Computational filtering was needed because FACS-sorted repertoires could contain abundant contaminating clonotypes from the bulk population. Most clones expanded after primary vaccination (around 96% of CD4 and over 80% of CD8) were re-detected after the booster, suggesting that broad memory maintenance occurred. The study included only a couple of donors, which limits how far the findings can be generalized. A small fraction of clonotypes appeared in both the CD4 and CD8 compartments, likely as a result of convergent recombination.

The intended sense of this specimen's treatment or condition label: live attenuated yellow fever vaccine strain. At each blood-draw timepoint, two biological replicates of bulk PBMCs were obtained. PBMCs were isolated from peripheral blood using a standard Ficoll-Paque protocol. TriZol was used to extract RNA from bulk PBMCs, CD4 and CD8 fractions, and dextramer-positive and dextramer-negative fractions. Synthesis of TCR cDNA relied on 5'RACE template switching, a step that introduced a universal primer site along with unique molecular identifiers. Priming of cDNA synthesis was performed from both the TCR alpha and TCR beta constant segments. Two PCR steps were used to amplify libraries, with sample barcodes and sequencing adapters being added in the second step. Sequencing of libraries was done on Illumina HiSeq 2500 (2x100 bp) or NovaSeq (2x150 bp). Per the original workflow: Demultiplexing of reads and collapsing into UMI consensus sequences were performed with MIGEC, and V(D)J alignment was carried out with MiXCR. Using edgeR on replicate PBMC samples, clonotypes were called vaccine-responding if FDR was below 0.01 and the log2 fold change was above 5 up to day 15. Bulk clonotypes were assigned CD4 or CD8 identity according to which sequenced CD4 or CD8 repertoire held them at higher abundance. Clones were called with MiXCR by TCRdb after fastp trimmed the public reads at Q25, and only in-frame beta chains were retained. Merged by CDR3 protein, the rows form single entries marked with the most common genes and DNA. The V and J calls and clone size come from TCRdb's table, not from the authors' own analysis. The sample contains some 560,000 distinct CDR3 sequences, about a fifth of them found a single time. Of the sample, 13% to 15% falls within the top ten clones.

This sample comprised PBMCs, obtained 15 days after the yellow fever booster vaccination. The V gene is TRBV3-1 and the J gene is TRBJ2-7; the D gene identity is not certain. This sequence was found in a young man who received the YFV17D yellow fever vaccine. Read as DNA, the sequence is TGTGCCAGCAGCCACGGGCAGTCCCTAGCCTACGAGCAGTACTTC. Translated, it gives CASSHGQSLAYEQYF.